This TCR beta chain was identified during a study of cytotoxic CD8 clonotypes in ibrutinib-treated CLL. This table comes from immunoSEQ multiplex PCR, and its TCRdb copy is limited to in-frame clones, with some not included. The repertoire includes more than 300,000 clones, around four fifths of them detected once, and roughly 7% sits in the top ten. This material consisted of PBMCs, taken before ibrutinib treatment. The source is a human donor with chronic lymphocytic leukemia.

CDR3 sequence: CASSEYRVPTGNQPQHF. CDR3 coding DNA: TGTGCCAGCAGCGAATACAGGGTCCCAACTGGCAATCAGCCCCAGCATTTT. J is TRBJ1-5 and V is TRBV11-2; a possible D gene is TRBD1 (6 bases). Germline CDR1 reads SGHAT; CDR2 reads FQNNGV. Trimming pared 5 bases from V and 2 bases from J, leaving 19 bases between. This CDR3 region has 17 residues.